The 14 T cell receptor beta chains reported below all come from one sample, sequenced in a study of T cells in Graves' hyperthyroidism and ophthalmopathy. RNA transcripts served as the template for amplifying TCR beta CDR3 regions. First-round RT-PCR of the TCR CDR3 relied on the HTBI primer set. TCRdb called the multiplex PCR reads again in MiXCR, with one record for every CDR3 protein. This sample has about 500,000 distinct CDR3 sequences, with approximately 15% found just once. The sample comprised blood. The receptors stem from a woman aged 18-29 years with Graves' hyperthyroidism.

This rearrangement joins TRBV11-2 to TRBJ2-2; D remains ambiguous. Germline loops: CDR1 SGHAT, CDR2 FQNNGV. V was cut by 5 bases and J by 6 bases, with 13 bases left in between. CDR3 size: 14 residues. The CDR3 spells CASSPTVVAGELFF. The CDR3, as DNA: TGTGCCAGCAGCCCTACAGTTGTAGCCGGGGAGCTGTTTTTT. Full variable domain (missing parts from reference TRBV11-2 and TRBJ2-2): EAGVAQSPRYKIIEKRQSVAFWCNPISGHATLYWYQQILGQGPKLLIQFQNNGVVDDSQLPKDRFSAERLKGVDSTLKIQPAKLEDSAVYLCASSPTVVAGELFFGEGSRLTVL.

This clonotype was counted only a few times. The chain uses TRBV12-3 or TRBV12-4 and TRBJ2-4; no clear D gene. CDR3 length: 12 residues. With 7 bases removed from V and 6 bases from J, the gap between germline ends came to 10 bases. CDR3 protein: CASTAGLNIQYF. CDR3 DNA sequence: TGTGCCAGCACGGCCGGGTTAAACATTCAGTACTTC.

V gene TRBV5-1 combines with J gene TRBJ2-7; 8 bases line up with TRBD1. This CDR3 spans 14 amino acids. The germline CDR1 and CDR2 sequences are SGHRS and YFSETQ. V shed 4 bases, J shed 3 bases, and the junction held 6 bases outside the gene matches. The DNA of the CDR3 is TGCGCCAGCAGCCTGGGGGACAGGCACTACGAGCAGTACTTC. This gives the protein CASSLGDRHYEQYF. The variable domain in full, completed from reference TRBV5-1 and TRBJ2-7, reads KAGVTQTPRYLIKTRGQQVTLSCSPISGHRSVSWYQQTPGQGLQFLFEYFSETQRNKGNFPGRFSGRQFSNSRSEMNVSTLELGDSALYLCASSLGDRHYEQYFGPGTRLTVT.

This clonotype was seen more than once but under ten times. CDR3 nucleotide sequence: TGTGCCAGCAGCTTAACGCGACCGGGACTAGCGGGCCAAGAGACCCAGTACTTC. The encoded protein is CASSLTRPGLAGQETQYF. This chain joins TRBV7-6 and TRBJ2-5; 12 bases are shared with TRBD2. The CDR3 has 18 residues. The V gene end was trimmed by 2 bases and the J gene end by 1 base; junction bases not matched to a gene: 8. Germline V gene data show CDR1 as SGHVS and CDR2 as FNYEAQ.

About this clonotype: Germline and junction disagree at one end, which may indicate a read error. The genes are TRBV6-9 and TRBJ2-1; D gene ambiguous. Germline assignment: CDR1 MNHGY and CDR2 SVAAGI. The CDR3 totals 12 residues. In DNA, the CDR3 is TGTGCCAGCGGTTATACTAAGGATGAGCAGTTCTTC. This gives the protein CASGYTKDEQFF.

Ten or more counts support this clonotype. The chain combines TRBV6-1 with TRBJ1-2; tentative D call: TRBD1 (6 bases). Germline-derived CDR1 and CDR2 are MNHNS and SASEGT. The CDR3 has 13 amino acids. V lost 6 bases and J lost 7, with 15 bases in between. CDR3: CASRPSGEGGYTF. The CDR3 nucleotides read TGTGCCAGCAGACCTTCAGGGGAGGGTGGCTACACCTTC.

Here the CDR3 reads CATSLAGSMTYNEQFF. The CDR3 bases are TGTGCCACCAGCCTAGCCGGGTCCATGACCTACAATGAGCAGTTCTTC. V is TRBV24-1 and J is TRBJ2-1, with TRBD2 as a possible D gene (5 bases). The CDR3 covers 16 residues. Germline loops: CDR1 KGHDR, CDR2 SFDVKD. Trimming took 7 bases from V and 2 from J, leaving 17 bases between them.

This clonotype was observed at least ten times. The chain has TRBV11-2 and TRBJ2-3; perhaps TRBD1 as D (6 bases). Germline V gives CDR1 SGHAT, CDR2 FQNNGV. The V end lost 3 bases, the J end lost 6 bases, and 10 bases lay between the germline ends. This CDR3 is 13 amino acids long. CDR3 loop: CASSFQGRDTQYF. CDR3 bases: TGTGCCAGCAGCTTTCAGGGGCGGGATACGCAGTATTTT.

The chain is built from TRBV29-1 and TRBJ2-7, with 11 bases lining up with TRBD2. Trimming took 5 bases from V and 5 from J; bases not matched to a gene: 17. CDR1 is SQVTM, CDR2 ANQGSEA, per germline. The CDR3 covers 17 residues. The CDR3 coding sequence is TGCAGCGTTTTGGGAGGGGAACTAGCGGGAGCTTCCGACGAGCAGTACTTC. Translating gives CSVLGGELAGASDEQYF.

This clonotype was counted between two and nine times. This chain's CDR3 is CASSNRDLYEQYF. The DNA for the CDR3 is TGTGCCAGCAGCAACAGGGACCTCTACGAGCAGTACTTC. The chain links TRBV6-1 to TRBJ2-7; weak D call: TRBD1 (6 bases). Germline CDR1 and CDR2: MNHNS and SASEGT. Deletions cut 6 bases from V and 3 bases from J, with 12 bases between. The CDR3 contains 13 residues.

This clonotype was seen at least ten times. The rearrangement links TRBV6-1 to TRBJ2-6, with D uncertain. Germline V gene data show CDR1 as MNHNS and CDR2 as SASEGT. V gave up 4 bases and J gave up 0 bases, with 7 bases separating them. The CDR3 runs 15 residues. The CDR3 protein is CASSAQSSGANVLTF. DNA for the CDR3: TGTGCCAGCAGTGCCCAGAGCTCTGGGGCCAACGTCCTGACTTTC.

This clonotype has just a few counts. The chain combines TRBV6-5 with TRBJ2-7; D may match TRBD1 or TRBD2 (5 bases each). The CDR3 is 14 amino acids. The germline V and J ends were trimmed by 2 bases and 2 bases, with 10 bases remaining between them. Germline lookup yields CDR1 MNHEY and CDR2 SVGAGI. The CDR3 loop reads CASSYGTAAYEQYF. The CDR3 DNA reads as TGTGCCAGCAGTTACGGGACGGCCGCCTACGAGCAGTACTTC.

On this clonotype itself: A much larger clone differs by one base, so this may be a read error. The chain employs TRBV6-1 and TRBJ2-7, with TRBD2 identical over 13 bases. CDR3 length: 14 residues. Trimming cost V 6 bases and J 5 bases; bases outside gene matches: 4. CDR1 and CDR2 (germline): MNHNS, SASEGT. CDR3 loop: CASRGGTSGDEQYF. The CDR3 DNA reads TGTGCCAGCAGGGGAGGGACTAGCGGGGACGAGCAGTACTTC.

There are many counts of this clonotype. The chain carries TRBV10-3 and TRBJ2-3, with 9 bases that match TRBD1. This CDR3 region has 17 residues. Germline CDR1 is ENHRY and CDR2 is SYGVKD. The J segment lost 3 bases and the V segment lost 4 bases, leaving 11 bases of the junction unmatched. The CDR3 nucleotides read TGTGCCATCAGTGGGCATGGCGACAGGGGGGAGACAGATACGCAGTATTTT. It encodes CAISGHGDRGETDTQYF.